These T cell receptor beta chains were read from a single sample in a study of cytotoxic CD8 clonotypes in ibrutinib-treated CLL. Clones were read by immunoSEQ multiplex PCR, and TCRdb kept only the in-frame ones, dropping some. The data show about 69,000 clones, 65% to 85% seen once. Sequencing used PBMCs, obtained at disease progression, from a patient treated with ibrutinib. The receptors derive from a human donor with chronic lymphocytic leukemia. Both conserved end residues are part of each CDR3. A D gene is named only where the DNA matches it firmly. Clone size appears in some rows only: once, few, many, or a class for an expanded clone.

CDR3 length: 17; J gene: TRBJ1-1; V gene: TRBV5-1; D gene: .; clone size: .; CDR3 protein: CASSEARPGPRNTEAFF; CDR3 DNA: TGCGCCAGCAGCGAAGCCAGACCGGGACCGAGGAACACTGAAGCTTTCTTT
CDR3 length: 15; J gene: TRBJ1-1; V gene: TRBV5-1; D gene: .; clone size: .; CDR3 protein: CASSSPRGGNTEAFF; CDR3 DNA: TGCGCCAGCAGTTCACCCCGGGGGGGGAACACTGAAGCTTTCTTT
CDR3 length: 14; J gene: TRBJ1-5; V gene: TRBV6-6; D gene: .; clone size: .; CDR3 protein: CASSTGRGNQPQHF; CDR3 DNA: TGTGCCAGCAGCACCGGTAGGGGCAATCAGCCCCAGCATTTT
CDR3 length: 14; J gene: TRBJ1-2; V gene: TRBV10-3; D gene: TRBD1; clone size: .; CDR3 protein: CAISPGQGNYGYTF; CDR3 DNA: TGTGCCATCAGCCCGGGACAGGGGAACTATGGCTACACCTTC
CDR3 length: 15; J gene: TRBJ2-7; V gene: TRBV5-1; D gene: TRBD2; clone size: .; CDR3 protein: CASSLASGPAYEQYF; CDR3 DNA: TGCGCCAGCAGCTTGGCTAGCGGGCCGGCCTACGAGCAGTACTTC
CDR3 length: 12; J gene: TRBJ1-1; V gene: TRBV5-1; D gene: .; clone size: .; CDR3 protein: CASSTRWGEAFF; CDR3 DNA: TGCGCCAGCAGCACGAGGTGGGGTGAAGCTTTCTTT
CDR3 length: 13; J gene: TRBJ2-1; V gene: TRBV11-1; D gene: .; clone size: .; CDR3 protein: CASSLNWGNEQFF; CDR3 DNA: TGTGCCAGCAGCTTAAATTGGGGGAATGAGCAGTTCTTC
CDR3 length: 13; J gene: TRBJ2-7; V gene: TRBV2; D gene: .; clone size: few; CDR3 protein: CASSDGQSYEQYF; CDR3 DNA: TGTGCCAGCAGTGACGGGCAGTCCTACGAGCAGTACTTC
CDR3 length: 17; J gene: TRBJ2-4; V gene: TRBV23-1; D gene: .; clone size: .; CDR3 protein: CASSQSAQGRDKNIQYF; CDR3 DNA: TGCGCCAGCAGTCAATCGGCGCAGGGAAGAGACAAAAACATTCAGTACTTC
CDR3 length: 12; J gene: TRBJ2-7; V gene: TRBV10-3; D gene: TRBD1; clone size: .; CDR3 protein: CAIKGQGYEQYF; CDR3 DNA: TGTGCCATCAAGGGACAGGGCTACGAGCAGTACTTC
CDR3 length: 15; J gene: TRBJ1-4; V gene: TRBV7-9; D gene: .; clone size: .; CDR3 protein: CASSLRTATNEKLFF; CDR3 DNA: TGTGCCAGCAGCTTAAGGACTGCAACTAATGAAAAACTGTTTTTT
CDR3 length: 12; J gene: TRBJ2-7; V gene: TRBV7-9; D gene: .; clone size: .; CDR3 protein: CASSLQGSEQYF; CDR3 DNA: TGTGCCAGCAGCTTACAGGGAAGCGAGCAGTACTTC
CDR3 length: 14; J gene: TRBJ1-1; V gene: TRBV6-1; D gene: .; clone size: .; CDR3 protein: CASRIQGLVTEAFF; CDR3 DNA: TGTGCCAGCAGGATTCAGGGGCTCGTCACTGAAGCTTTCTTT
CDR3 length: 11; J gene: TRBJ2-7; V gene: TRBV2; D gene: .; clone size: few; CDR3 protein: CASSVGYEQYF; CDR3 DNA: TGTGCCAGCAGTGTTGGCTACGAGCAGTACTTC
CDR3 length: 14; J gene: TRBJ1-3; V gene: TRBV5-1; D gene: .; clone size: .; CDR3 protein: CASSTGTQGNTIYF; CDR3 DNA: TGCGCCAGCAGCACGGGGACTCAAGGAAACACCATATATTTT
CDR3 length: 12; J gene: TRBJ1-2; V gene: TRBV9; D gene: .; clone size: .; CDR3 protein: CASSVHNYGYTF; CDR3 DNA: TGTGCCAGCAGCGTTCATAACTATGGCTACACCTTC
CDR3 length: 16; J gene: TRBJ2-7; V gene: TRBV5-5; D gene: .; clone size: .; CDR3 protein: CASSHGIDDSASEQYF; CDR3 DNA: TGTGCCAGCAGCCATGGTATTGATGACAGCGCGAGCGAGCAGTACTTC
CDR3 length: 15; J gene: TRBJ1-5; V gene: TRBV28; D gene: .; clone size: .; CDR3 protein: CASSPLGGHNQPQHF; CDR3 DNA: TGTGCCAGCAGCCCGCTCGGGGGGCACAATCAGCCCCAGCATTTT
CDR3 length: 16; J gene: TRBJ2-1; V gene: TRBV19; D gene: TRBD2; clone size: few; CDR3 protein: CASSISAGGQYNEQFF; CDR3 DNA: TGTGCCAGTAGTATTAGTGCGGGGGGGCAGTACAATGAGCAGTTCTTC
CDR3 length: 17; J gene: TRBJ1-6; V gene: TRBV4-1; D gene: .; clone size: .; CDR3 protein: CASSQVPWGAGNSPLHF; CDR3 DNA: TGCGCCAGCAGCCAAGTACCTTGGGGGGCAGGGAATTCACCCCTCCACTTT
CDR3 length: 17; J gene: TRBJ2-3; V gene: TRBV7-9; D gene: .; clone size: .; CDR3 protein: CASSLNLLRTGFDTQYF; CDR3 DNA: TGTGCCAGCAGCTTAAACTTACTTCGGACCGGATTTGATACGCAGTATTTT
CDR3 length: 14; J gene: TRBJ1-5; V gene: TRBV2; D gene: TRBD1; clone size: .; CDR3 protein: CASSAGTGYQPQHF; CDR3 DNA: TGTGCCAGCAGTGCTGGGACAGGTTATCAGCCCCAGCATTTT
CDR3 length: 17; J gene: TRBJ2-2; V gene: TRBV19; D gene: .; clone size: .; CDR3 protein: CAASTGLVGGNTGELFF; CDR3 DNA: TGTGCCGCGAGTACGGGGTTGGTGGGGGGAAACACCGGGGAGCTGTTTTTT
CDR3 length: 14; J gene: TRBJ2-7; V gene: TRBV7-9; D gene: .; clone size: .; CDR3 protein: CASSLAGNSYEQYF; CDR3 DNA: TGTGCCAGCAGCTTAGCAGGGAACTCCTACGAGCAGTACTTC
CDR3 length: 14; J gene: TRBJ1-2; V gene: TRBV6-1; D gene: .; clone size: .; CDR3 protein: CASSGARGVYGYTF; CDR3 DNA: TGTGCCAGCAGTGGCGCACGGGGGGTTTATGGCTACACCTTC
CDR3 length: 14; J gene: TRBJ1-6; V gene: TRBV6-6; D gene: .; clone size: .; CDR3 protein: CASSSGGRFSPLHF; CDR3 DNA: TGTGCCAGCAGTTCCGGGGGGCGCTTTTCACCCCTCCACTTT
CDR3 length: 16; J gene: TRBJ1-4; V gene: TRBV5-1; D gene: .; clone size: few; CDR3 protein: CASSLGRDTTNEKLFF; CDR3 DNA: TGCGCCAGCAGCTTGGGAAGAGATACAACTAATGAAAAACTGTTTTTT